Listed below are T cell receptor beta chains from one sample, sequenced in a study of response to subunit inactivated influenza vaccine. TCRdb reprocessed the RT-PCR reads via MiXCR and lists one record per CDR3 protein. The table shows under 550,000 distinct CDR3 sequences, with more than 7% occurring only once. Here the sequenced sample was PBMCs from blood, taken around 25 months after vaccination. Receptors originate from a man between 50 and 69 years old who received an inactivated influenza vaccine. Each CDR3 is given with its conserved first and last residue. The D gene is left open where the match is weak. Only some rows state a clone size, as once, few, many or a class for expanded clones.

J,size,D,V,CDR3,DNA
TRBJ2-7,many,TRBD1,TRBV5-1,CASSRGDRSYEQYF,TGCGCCAGCAGCCGCGGGGACAGGTCCTACGAGCAGTACTTC
TRBJ1-6,many,TRBD1,TRBV9,CASSAPGQVNSPLHF,TGTGCCAGCAGCGCCCCGGGACAGGTCAATTCACCCCTCCACTTT
TRBJ2-7,many,TRBD1,TRBV12-3/TRBV12-4,CASSGTGPYEQYF,TGTGCCAGCAGTGGGACAGGCCCCTACGAGCAGTACTTC
TRBJ2-7,many,.,TRBV28,CASSSPRDNYEQYF,TGTGCCAGCAGTTCCCCCCGGGATAACTACGAGCAGTACTTC
TRBJ2-3,few,.,TRBV30,CAWTLKARDTQYF,TGTGCCTGGACCCTGAAGGCTCGAGATACGCAGTATTTT
TRBJ2-1,.,TRBD2,TRBV7-2,CASSLGLAGKGRFNEQFF,TGTGCCAGCAGCTTAGGGCTAGCGGGGAAGGGGCGGTTCAATGAGCAGTTCTTC
TRBJ2-7,few,TRBD2,TRBV20-1,CSAQRTSGNHEQYF,TGCAGTGCACAGAGGACTAGCGGGAACCACGAGCAGTACTTC
TRBJ2-1,few,.,TRBV5-5,CASIPTGRYEQFF,TGTGCCAGCATCCCAACCGGGAGATATGAGCAGTTCTTC
TRBJ2-3,many,.,TRBV29-1,CSVEFSSTDTQYF,TGCAGCGTTGAATTTTCTAGCACAGATACGCAGTATTTT
TRBJ1-2,.,TRBD1,TRBV12-5,CASGFDRQGVSYGYTF,TGTGCTAGTGGTTTCGACCGACAGGGGGTGAGCTATGGCTACACCTTC
TRBJ2-1,few,.,TRBV20-1,CSAWDTFYNEQFF,TGCAGTGCTTGGGACACATTCTACAATGAGCAGTTCTTC
TRBJ1-2,many,.,TRBV3-1,CASSQSGRGYTF,TGTGCCAGCAGCCAGTCCGGGCGCGGCTACACCTTC
TRBJ1-1,.,.,TRBV7-2,CASSLAGTLAFF,TGTGCCAGCAGCTTAGCGGGCACATTGGCTTTCTTT
TRBJ2-2,few,.,TRBV7-8,CASSLRDSSGELFF,TGTGCCAGCAGCCTGAGAGATTCGTCCGGGGAGCTGTTTTTT
TRBJ1-4,.,.,TRBV11-3,CASSLVRLGEEKLFF,TGTGCCAGCAGCTTAGTGCGGCTCGGTGAGGAAAAACTGTTTTTT
TRBJ1-2,few,TRBD1,TRBV6-1,CASRITGVKGGYTF,TGTGCCAGCAGAATAACAGGGGTAAAGGGTGGCTACACCTTC
TRBJ1-1,few,.,TRBV2,CASSESGVWEAFF,TGTGCCAGCAGTGAAAGTGGTGTGTGGGAAGCTTTCTTT
TRBJ2-2,.,.,TRBV10-3,CAIRTDRSGELFF,TGTGCCATCAGGACGGACAGATCCGGGGAGCTGTTTTTT
TRBJ2-5,many,.,TRBV30,CAWDAGAETQYF,TGTGCCTGGGACGCTGGGGCCGAGACCCAGTACTTC
TRBJ1-5,.,.,TRBV20-1,CSARGVVAGFIQPQHF,TGCAGTGCTAGAGGCGTTGTGGCAGGGTTTATTCAGCCCCAGCATTTT
TRBJ2-3,.,.,TRBV5-1,CASSLWPSVEGADTQYF,TGCGCCAGCAGCTTATGGCCTAGCGTCGAGGGGGCAGATACGCAGTATTTT
TRBJ2-3,few,.,TRBV12-3/TRBV12-4,CASSWSPTDTQYF,TGTGCCAGCTCGTGGTCCCCAACAGATACGCAGTATTTT
TRBJ2-1,.,TRBD2,TRBV2,CASGRAASGPNNEQFF,TGTGCCAGCGGGAGGGCGGCTAGCGGGCCAAACAATGAGCAGTTCTTC
TRBJ2-7,many,.,TRBV28,CASSFTGREQYF,TGTGCCAGCAGTTTCACGGGACGCGAGCAGTACTTC
TRBJ2-1,few,.,TRBV18,CASSPHPGGEQFF,TGTGCCAGCTCACCACACCCCGGCGGGGAGCAGTTCTTC
TRBJ2-1,many,.,TRBV6-1,CASKRGGLSYNEQFF,TGTGCCAGCAAAAGGGGGGGACTCTCCTACAATGAGCAGTTCTTC
TRBJ2-7,few,.,TRBV20-1,CSAREGSLHEQYF,TGCAGTGCTAGAGAAGGGTCCTTGCACGAGCAGTACTTC
TRBJ2-7,few,TRBD2,TRBV20-1,CRGGTSGERQYF,TGCAGGGGCGGGACTAGCGGGGAAAGGCAGTACTTC
TRBJ1-1,.,.,TRBV12-3/TRBV12-4,CASSLETGLMNTEAFF,TGTGCCAGCAGTTTGGAGACAGGACTTATGAACACTGAAGCTTTCTTT
TRBJ1-2,few,.,TRBV28,CASSLPVVYNYGYTF,TGTGCCAGCAGTTTACCCGTAGTTTACAACTATGGCTACACCTTC
TRBJ1-4,few,.,TRBV29-1,CSVKRAGNEKLFF,TGCAGCGTTAAAAGGGCAGGGAATGAAAAACTGTTTTTT
TRBJ2-1,many,.,TRBV28,CASSFRGQGEQFF,TGTGCCAGCAGTTTCAGGGGTCAGGGTGAGCAGTTCTTC
TRBJ2-2,few,.,TRBV10-3,CAIALQLDTGELFF,TGTGCCATCGCCCTCCAGCTCGACACCGGGGAGCTGTTTTTT
TRBJ2-4,few,TRBD2,TRBV6-5,CASSYSVQRGSIQYF,TGTGCCAGCAGTTACTCGGTCCAGCGCGGGAGCATTCAGTACTTC
TRBJ2-1,few,TRBD2,TRBV29-1,CSVGTRFYNEQFF,TGCAGCGTCGGGACTAGGTTCTACAATGAGCAGTTCTTC
TRBJ1-2,many,.,TRBV6-1,CASRGGNYGYTF,TGTGCCAGCAGGGGAGGAAACTATGGCTACACCTTC
TRBJ2-4,.,TRBD1,TRBV3-1,CASSQGQGANIQYF,TGTGCCAGCAGCCAGGGACAGGGGGCCAACATTCAGTACTTC
TRBJ2-2,.,.,TRBV24-1,CATGTLNTGELFF,TGTGCCACCGGGACACTGAACACCGGGGAGCTGTTTTTT
TRBJ2-5,many,TRBD1,TRBV5-1,CASSLDRDFQSRVETQYF,TGCGCCAGCAGCCTGGACAGGGATTTCCAAAGTCGGGTGGAGACCCAGTACTTC
TRBJ2-4,few,TRBD2,TRBV20-1,CSTAEGLAGIQYF,TGCAGTACGGCGGAGGGACTAGCGGGCATTCAGTACTTC
TRBJ1-1,few,TRBD1,TRBV6-5,CASSYSDPGGQTYTEAFF,TGTGCCAGCAGTTACTCCGACCCTGGGGGACAGACCTACACTGAAGCTTTCTTT
TRBJ2-5,.,TRBD1,TRBV11-1,CASSPGTVGETQYF,TGTGCCAGCAGCCCCGGGACAGTCGGCGAGACCCAGTACTTC
TRBJ2-1,.,TRBD2,TRBV4-2,CASSIQSSSGKLSGYNEQFF,TGTGCCAGCAGCATTCAGTCTAGCAGCGGGAAGCTTTCAGGCTACAATGAGCAGTTCTTC
TRBJ2-7,many,TRBD2,TRBV20-1,CSARTSGIYEQYF,TGCAGTGCACGGACTAGCGGGATCTACGAGCAGTACTTC
TRBJ2-6,.,.,TRBV3-1,CASSQDGPSGANVLTF,TGTGCCAGCAGCCAAGATGGCCCCTCTGGGGCCAACGTCCTGACTTTC
TRBJ2-7,.,.,TRBV10-3,CAISDRGAGEQYF,TGTGCCATCAGTGATAGGGGCGCCGGCGAGCAGTACTTC
TRBJ2-5,few,.,TRBV10-3,CAISESGDQAVGQYF,TGTGCCATCAGTGAAAGTGGGGACCAAGCGGTGGGCCAGTACTTC
TRBJ1-1,.,.,TRBV20-1,CSASFASTEAFF,TGCAGTGCTAGTTTTGCCAGTACAGAAGCTTTCTTT
TRBJ1-1,many,.,TRBV2,CASSDQWGTEAFF,TGTGCCAGCAGTGACCAATGGGGTACTGAAGCTTTCTTT
TRBJ1-4,many,TRBD1,TRBV12-3/TRBV12-4,CASSERTGAYNEKLFF,TGTGCCAGCAGCGAACGGACAGGGGCATATAATGAAAAACTGTTTTTT
TRBJ2-1,.,.,TRBV12-3/TRBV12-4,CASSLAGQRGNEQFF,TGTGCCAGCAGTTTAGCGGGACAAAGGGGTAATGAGCAGTTCTTC
TRBJ2-2,many,.,TRBV10-3,CAIALGGELFF,TGTGCCATCGCCCTCGGCGGGGAGCTGTTTTTT
TRBJ2-7,.,.,TRBV25-1,CASSESGLRRDEQYF,TGTGCCAGCAGTGAATCGGGACTTCGAAGGGACGAGCAGTACTTC